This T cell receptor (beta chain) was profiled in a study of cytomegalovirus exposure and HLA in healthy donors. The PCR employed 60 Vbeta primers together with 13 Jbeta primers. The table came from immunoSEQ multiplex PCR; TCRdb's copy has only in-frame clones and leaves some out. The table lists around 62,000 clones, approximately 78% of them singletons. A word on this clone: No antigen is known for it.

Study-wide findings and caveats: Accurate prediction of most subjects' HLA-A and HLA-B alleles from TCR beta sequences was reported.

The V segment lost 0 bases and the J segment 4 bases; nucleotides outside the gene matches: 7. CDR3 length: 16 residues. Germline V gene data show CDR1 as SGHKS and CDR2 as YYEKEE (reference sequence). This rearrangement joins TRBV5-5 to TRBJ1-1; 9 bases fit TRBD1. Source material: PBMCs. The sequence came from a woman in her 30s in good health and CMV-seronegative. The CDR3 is CASSLGDREFFTEAFF. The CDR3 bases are TGTGCCAGCAGCTTGGGGGACAGGGAATTTTTCACTGAAGCTTTCTTT.